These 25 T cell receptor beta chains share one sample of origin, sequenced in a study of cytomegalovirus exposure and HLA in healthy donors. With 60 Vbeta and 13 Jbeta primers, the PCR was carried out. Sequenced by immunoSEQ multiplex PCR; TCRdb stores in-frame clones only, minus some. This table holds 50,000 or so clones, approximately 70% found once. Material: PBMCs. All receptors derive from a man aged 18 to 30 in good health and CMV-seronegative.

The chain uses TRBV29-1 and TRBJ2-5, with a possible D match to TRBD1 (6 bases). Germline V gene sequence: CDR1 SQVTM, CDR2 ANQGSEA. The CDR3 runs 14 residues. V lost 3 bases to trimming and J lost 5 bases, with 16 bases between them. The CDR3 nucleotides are TGCAGCGTTGAGCGACAGGCCTCGCTGGAGACCCAGTACTTC. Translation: CSVERQASLETQYF.

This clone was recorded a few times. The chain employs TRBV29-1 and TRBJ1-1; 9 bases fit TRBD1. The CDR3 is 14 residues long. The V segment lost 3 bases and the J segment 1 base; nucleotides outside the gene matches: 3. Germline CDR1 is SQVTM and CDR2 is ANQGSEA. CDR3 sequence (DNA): TGCAGCGTTGATGGGGGACAGGGGAACACTGAAGCTTTCTTT. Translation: CSVDGGQGNTEAFF.

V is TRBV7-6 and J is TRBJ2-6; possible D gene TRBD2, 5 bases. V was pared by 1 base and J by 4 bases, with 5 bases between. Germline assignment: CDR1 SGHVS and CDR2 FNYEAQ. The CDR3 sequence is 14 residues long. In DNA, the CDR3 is TGTGCCAGCAGCTTAGGCGGGGGGGCCAACGTCCTGACTTTC. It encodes CASSLGGGANVLTF.

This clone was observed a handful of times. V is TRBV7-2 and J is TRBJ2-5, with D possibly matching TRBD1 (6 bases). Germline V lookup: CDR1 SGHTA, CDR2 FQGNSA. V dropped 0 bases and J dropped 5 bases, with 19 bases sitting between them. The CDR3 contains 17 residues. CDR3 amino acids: CASSLASWGRGSETQYF. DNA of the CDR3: TGTGCCAGCAGCTTAGCCTCCTGGGGCAGGGGTAGCGAGACCCAGTACTTC.

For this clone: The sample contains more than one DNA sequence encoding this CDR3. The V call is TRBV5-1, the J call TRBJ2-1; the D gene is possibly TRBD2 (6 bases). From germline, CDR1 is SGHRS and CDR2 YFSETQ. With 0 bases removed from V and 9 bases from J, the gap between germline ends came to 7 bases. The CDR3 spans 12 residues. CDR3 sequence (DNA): TGCGCCAGCAGCTTGGTCGGGGGTGAGCAGTTCTTC. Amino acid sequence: CASSLVGGEQFF.

CDR3: CSFGRGTEAFF. In DNA, the CDR3 is TGCAGCTTCGGGAGGGGCACTGAAGCTTTCTTT. This rearrangement joins TRBV20-1 to TRBJ1-1; a possible D gene is TRBD1 (5 bases). The CDR3 covers 11 residues. The germline CDR1 and CDR2 sequences are DFQATT and SNEGSKA (reference sequence).

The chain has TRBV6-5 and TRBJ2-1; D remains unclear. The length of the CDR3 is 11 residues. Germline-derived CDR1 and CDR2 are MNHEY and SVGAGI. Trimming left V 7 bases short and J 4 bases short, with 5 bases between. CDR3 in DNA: TGTGCCAGCAATTCTTACAATGAGCAGTTCTTC. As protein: CASNSYNEQFF.

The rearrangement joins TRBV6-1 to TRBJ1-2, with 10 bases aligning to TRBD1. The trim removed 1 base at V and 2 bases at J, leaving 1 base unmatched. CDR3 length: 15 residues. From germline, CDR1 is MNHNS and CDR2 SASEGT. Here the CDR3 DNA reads TGTGCCAGCAGTGAAGTGGGACAGGGGAACTATGGCTACACCTTC. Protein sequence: CASSEVGQGNYGYTF.

The CDR3 DNA sequence: TGTGCCAGCAACCAAACCCCCGGGACAGGGGAATTGTTTTTTCGTCAGCCCCAGCATTTT. It encodes CASNQTPGTGELFFRQPQHF. The chain joins TRBV28 to TRBJ1-5; TRBD1 matches 10 bases. This CDR3 has 20 residues. The J segment lost 6 bases and the V segment lost 7 bases, leaving 24 bases of the junction unmatched. Germline V gene sequence: CDR1 MDHEN, CDR2 SYDVKM.

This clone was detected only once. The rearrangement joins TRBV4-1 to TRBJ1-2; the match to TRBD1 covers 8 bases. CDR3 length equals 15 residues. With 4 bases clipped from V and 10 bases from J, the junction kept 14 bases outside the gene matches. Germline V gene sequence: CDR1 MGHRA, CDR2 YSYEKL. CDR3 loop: CASSRTGGGLFAYTF. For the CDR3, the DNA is TGCGCCAGCAGCCGAACAGGGGGTGGCCTTTTTGCCTACACCTTC.

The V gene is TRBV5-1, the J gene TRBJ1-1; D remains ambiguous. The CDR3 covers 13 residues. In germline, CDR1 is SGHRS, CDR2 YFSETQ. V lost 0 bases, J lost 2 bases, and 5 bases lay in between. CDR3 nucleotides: TGCGCCAGCAGCTTGGATAGAAACACTGAAGCTTTCTTT. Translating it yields CASSLDRNTEAFF.

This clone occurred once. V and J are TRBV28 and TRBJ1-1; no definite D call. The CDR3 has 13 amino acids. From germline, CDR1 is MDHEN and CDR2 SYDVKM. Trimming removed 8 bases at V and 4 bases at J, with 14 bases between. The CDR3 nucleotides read TGTGCCAGCCGGGTACAATTAGTCACTGAAGCTTTCTTT. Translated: CASRVQLVTEAFF.

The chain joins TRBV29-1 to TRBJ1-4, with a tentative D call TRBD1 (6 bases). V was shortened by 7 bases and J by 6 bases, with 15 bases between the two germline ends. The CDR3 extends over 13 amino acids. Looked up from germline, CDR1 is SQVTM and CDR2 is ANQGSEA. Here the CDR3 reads CSGRGGADEKLFF. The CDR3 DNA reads TGCAGCGGGCGGGGGGGCGCGGATGAAAAACTGTTTTTT.

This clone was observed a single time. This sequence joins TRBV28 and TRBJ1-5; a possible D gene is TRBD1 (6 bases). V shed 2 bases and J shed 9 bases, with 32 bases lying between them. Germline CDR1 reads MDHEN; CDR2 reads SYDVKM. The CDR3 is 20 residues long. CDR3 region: CASSLMKDAATMRGGGPQHF. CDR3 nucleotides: TGTGCCAGCAGTTTAATGAAGGACGCCGCGACAATGAGGGGGGGTGGGCCCCAGCATTTT.

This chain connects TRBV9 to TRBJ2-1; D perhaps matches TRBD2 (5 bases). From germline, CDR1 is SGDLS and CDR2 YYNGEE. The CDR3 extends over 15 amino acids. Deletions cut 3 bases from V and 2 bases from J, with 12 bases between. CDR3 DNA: TGTGCCAGCAGCGCAGCAGCGGTCACCTACAATGAGCAGTTCTTC. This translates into CASSAAAVTYNEQFF.

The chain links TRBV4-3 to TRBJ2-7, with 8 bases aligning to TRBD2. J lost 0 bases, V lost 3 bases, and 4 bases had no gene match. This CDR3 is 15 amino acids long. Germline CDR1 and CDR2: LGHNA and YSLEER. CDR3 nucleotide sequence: TGCGCCAGCAGCCAGAGCGGGAGTCGCTCCTACGAGCAGTACTTC. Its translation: CASSQSGSRSYEQYF.

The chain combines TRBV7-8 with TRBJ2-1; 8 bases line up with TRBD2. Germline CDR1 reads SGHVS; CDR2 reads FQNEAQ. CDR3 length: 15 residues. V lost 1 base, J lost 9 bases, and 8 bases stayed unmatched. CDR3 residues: CASSLGSAGVGEQFF. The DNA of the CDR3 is TGTGCCAGCAGCTTAGGGTCAGCGGGAGTTGGTGAGCAGTTCTTC.

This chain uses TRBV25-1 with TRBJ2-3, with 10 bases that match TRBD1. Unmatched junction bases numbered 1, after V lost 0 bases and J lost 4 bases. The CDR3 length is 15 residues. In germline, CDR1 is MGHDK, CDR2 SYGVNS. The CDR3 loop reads CASSEYGQGADTQYF. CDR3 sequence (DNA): TGTGCCAGCAGTGAATACGGACAGGGGGCAGATACGCAGTATTTT.

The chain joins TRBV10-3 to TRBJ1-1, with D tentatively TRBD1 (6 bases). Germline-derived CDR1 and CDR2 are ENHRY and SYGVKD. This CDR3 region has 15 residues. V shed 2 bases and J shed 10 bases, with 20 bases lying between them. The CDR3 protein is CAISEPPEQGEGAFF. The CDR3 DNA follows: TGTGCCATCAGTGAGCCGCCTGAACAGGGCGAGGGAGCTTTCTTT.

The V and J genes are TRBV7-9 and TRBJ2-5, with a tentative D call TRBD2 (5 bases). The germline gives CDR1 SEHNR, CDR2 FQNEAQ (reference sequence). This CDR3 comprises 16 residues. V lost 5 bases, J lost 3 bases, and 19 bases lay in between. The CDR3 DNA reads TGTGCCAGCAGCCGCCCCGGGATTTGGGGAGAAGAGACCCAGTACTTC. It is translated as CASSRPGIWGEETQYF.

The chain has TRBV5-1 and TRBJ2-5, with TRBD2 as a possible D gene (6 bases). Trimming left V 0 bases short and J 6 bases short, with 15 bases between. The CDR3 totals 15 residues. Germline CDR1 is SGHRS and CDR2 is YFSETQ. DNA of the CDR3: TGCGCCAGCAGCTTGGATATGGGGCGCGGGAAGACCCAGTACTTC. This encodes CASSLDMGRGKTQYF.

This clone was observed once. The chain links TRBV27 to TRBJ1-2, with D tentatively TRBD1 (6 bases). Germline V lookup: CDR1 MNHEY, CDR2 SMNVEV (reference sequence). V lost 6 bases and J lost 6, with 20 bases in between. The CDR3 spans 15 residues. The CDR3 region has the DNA TGTGCCAGCAGATCCTATGACAGGCCCCGGGATGGCTACACCTTC. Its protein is CASRSYDRPRDGYTF.

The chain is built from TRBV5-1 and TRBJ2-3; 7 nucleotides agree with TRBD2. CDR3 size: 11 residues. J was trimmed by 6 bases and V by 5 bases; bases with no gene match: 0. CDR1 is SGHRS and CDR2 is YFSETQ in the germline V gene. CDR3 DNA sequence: TGCGCCAGCAGAGCGGGGGATACGCAGTATTTT. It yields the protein CASRAGDTQYF.

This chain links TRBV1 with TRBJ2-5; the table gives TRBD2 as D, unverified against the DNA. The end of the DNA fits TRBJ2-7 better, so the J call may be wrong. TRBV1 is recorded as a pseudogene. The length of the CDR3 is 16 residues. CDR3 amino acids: CTSSQPPLAPPYEQYF. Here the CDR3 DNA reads TGCACCAGCAGCCAACCCCCTTTAGCACCTCCCTACGAGCAGTACTTC.

For the CDR3, the DNA is TGTGCCAGCAGTTTCCAAGGGACAGGGAAACTCTATGGCTACACCTTC. This sequence encodes CASSFQGTGKLYGYTF. This chain links TRBV28 with TRBJ1-2, with TRBD1 identical over 9 bases. V trimming: 3 bases; J trimming: 4 bases; junction bases outside the gene matches: 9. The germline V gene has CDR1 MDHEN and CDR2 SYDVKM. The CDR3 totals 16 residues.